The T cell receptor (beta chain) described here comes from a study of T cell changes during pregnancy in multiple sclerosis. This clone has a handful of counts. Other DNA sequences from this sample encode an identical CDR3 as well. Some clones are missing from TCRdb's copy, which holds only in-frame ones; the method was immunoSEQ multiplex PCR. The sample gives around 62,000 clones, 80% to 90% of which show up once; roughly 2.7% is in the top ten. The sequencing used peripheral blood, collected in the first trimester of pregnancy. The TCR originated in a female donor with multiple sclerosis, enrolled in a pregnancy study.

CDR3: CASSASGYGYTF. The CDR3 region has the DNA TGTGCCAGCAGCGCCTCGGGCTATGGCTACACCTTC. The chain has TRBV2 and TRBJ1-2, with D unresolved. The CDR3 runs to 12 residues. The germline V gene has CDR1 SNHLY and CDR2 FYNNEI. Trimming shortened V by 6 bases and J by 4 bases, and 9 bases separated the two germline ends.